Detailed here is one T cell receptor (beta chain). Its antigen is currently unknown. Sequencing was performed with immunoSEQ multiplex PCR; in TCRdb, only in-frame clones are kept and a portion is missing. The sample holds 25,000 to 30,000 clones, more than 90% seen once. The V end lost 6 bases, the J end lost 6 bases, and 15 bases lay between the germline ends. Germline CDR1 MNHEY, CDR2 SMNVEV (reference sequence). The CDR3 length is 14 residues. The entry originates in a study of chemoradiotherapy in HPV16-positive cancers. About the research overall: Two HPV16-positive patients' cells yielded candidate HPV-specific clones and common motifs. The study, taken as a whole, reports: Candidate HPV-specific clones and E7-related TCR motifs grew in tumor during treatment. HPV-responsive T-cell expansion during chemoradiotherapy was linked to improved recurrence-free survival in HPV16-positive patients. Only two HPV16-positive patients supplied the functional HPV-specificity definition.

The chain has TRBV27 and TRBJ2-1; D unresolved. The sequences come from blood, collected from a patient who underwent chemoradiotherapy. This sequence was found in a human donor with HPV-associated anogenital cancer. CDR3 sequence: CASSHQDQLNEQFF. CDR3 sequence (DNA): TGTGCCAGCAGCCATCAGGACCAACTCAATGAGCAGTTCTTC.